Sequencing of this T cell receptor (beta chain) was carried out in a study of PD-1 blockade in classical Hodgkin lymphoma. Sequencing used immunoSEQ multiplex PCR; TCRdb keeps in-frame clones, though not all of them. This table holds about 13,000 clones, over 75% found once. Patients all relapsed after autologous stem cell transplantation, and there was variation in brentuximab vedotin exposure. CDR1 is ENHRY, CDR2 SYGVKD, per germline. V gave up 8 bases and J gave up 3 bases, with 11 bases separating them. This CDR3 is built from 12 residues. This clone occurred once. Source: peripheral blood mononuclear cells (PBMCs), taken at baseline. The chain has TRBV10-3 and TRBJ2-7, with D possibly being TRBD1 (6 bases). The source is a human donor with classical Hodgkin lymphoma. The CDR3 DNA reads as TGTGCCATCGCTGCAGGGGTCTACGAGCAGTACTTC. As protein: CAIAAGVYEQYF.